These T cell receptor beta chains were read from a single sample in a study of control samples from healthy donors and cancer patients. This table comes from immunoSEQ multiplex PCR, and its TCRdb copy is limited to in-frame clones, with some not included. The sample has about 51,000 clones; around nine tenths are singletons. The specimen was PBMCs. These receptors all come from a man aged 40-50 years with colorectal cancer. Both conserved end residues are part of each CDR3. The D gene is left open where the match is weak. Expanded clones get a size class; other rows say once, few or many, or leave the size out.

clone size,D gene,V gene,J gene,CDR3 DNA,CDR3 protein
-,TRBD2,TRBV7-9,TRBJ2-7,TGTGCCAGCAGCTTCGGGGGGGCTGGAATCGAGCAGTACTTC,CASSFGGAGIEQYF
-,TRBD1,TRBV4-1,TRBJ1-2,TGCGCCAGCAGCCAAGTGGACAGGGGGCCGCTAAGCTATGGCTACACCTTC,CASSQVDRGPLSYGYTF
-,-,TRBV12-3/TRBV12-4,TRBJ1-5,TGTGCCAGCAGTTCGCAGGGTTTTCAGCCCCAGCATTTT,CASSSQGFQPQHF
-,TRBD2,TRBV7-9,TRBJ2-1,TGTGCCAGCAGCTCGTCTGGGACTAGCGGGTCTGGGGAGCAGTTCTTC,CASSSSGTSGSGEQFF
once,-,TRBV2,TRBJ1-4,TGTGCCAGCAGAGGGGCGCGAAATGAAAAACTGTTTTTT,CASRGARNEKLFF
few,-,TRBV9,TRBJ2-3,TGTGCCAGCAGCGTAGGAGGTGGGCTCTACAGCACAGATACGCAGTATTTT,CASSVGGGLYSTDTQYF
-,TRBD1,TRBV12-3/TRBV12-4,TRBJ2-7,TGTGCCAGCAAGTACAGGGGGTCCCACGAGCAGTACTTC,CASKYRGSHEQYF
-,-,TRBV30,TRBJ2-5,TGTGCCCGATCCTGGGGGTACCAAGAGACCCAGTACTTC,CARSWGYQETQYF
-,TRBD1,TRBV15,TRBJ2-7,TGTGCCACCAGCCGAGACAGGGGTGCCTACGAGCAGTACTTC,CATSRDRGAYEQYF
few,TRBD1,TRBV19,TRBJ1-1,TGTGCCAGTAGTCTAACAGGGGCGGTCACTGAAGCTTTCTTT,CASSLTGAVTEAFF
-,-,TRBV7-9,TRBJ1-2,TGTGCCAGCAGCCTCGTAGGGAACTATGGCTACACCTTC,CASSLVGNYGYTF
once,-,TRBV2,TRBJ2-1,TGTGCCAGCAGGTGGCGACTATCAGCTTCCTACAATGAGCAGTTCTTC,CASRWRLSASYNEQFF
-,-,TRBV28,TRBJ2-7,TGTGCCAGCAGTTTGTTAGGCGAGCAGTACTTC,CASSLLGEQYF
once,TRBD2,TRBV19,TRBJ2-1,TGTGCCAGTAGTTCTACTAGCGGGAGAAACTATGAGCAGTTCTTC,CASSSTSGRNYEQFF
-,TRBD2,TRBV6-2/TRBV6-3,TRBJ2-7,TGTGCCAGCAGTTTCGTAGGAAGCGGGAGCGGAGGGTTCTACGAGCAGTACTTC,CASSFVGSGSGGFYEQYF
-,TRBD1,TRBV5-6,TRBJ1-1,TGTGCCAGCAGCTTGGGATGGACAGGGGTCCCGAACACTGAAGCTTTCTTT,CASSLGWTGVPNTEAFF
-,TRBD1,TRBV7-6,TRBJ1-2,TGTGCCAGCAGCTTAGGTTCCGGGACAGGGGACGGCTACACCTTC,CASSLGSGTGDGYTF
-,-,TRBV15,TRBJ2-5,TGTGCCACCAGCAGAGATCTAGGCGCAGGGACGGAGACCCAGTACTTC,CATSRDLGAGTETQYF
-,-,TRBV19,TRBJ1-1,TGTGCCAGTAGCCTCGGGAACACTGAAGCTTTCTTT,CASSLGNTEAFF
-,TRBD2,TRBV10-2,TRBJ2-7,TGCGCCAGCCTAAAACGGACTAGCGGCTACGAGCAGTACTTC,CASLKRTSGYEQYF
-,-,TRBV5-5,TRBJ1-1,TGTGCCAGCAGCTTGTTCCAGGCCGTCACTGAAGCTTTCTTT,CASSLFQAVTEAFF
-,-,TRBV7-9,TRBJ1-1,TGTGCCAGCAGCTCTCGGTCCTTTACGGCTTTCTTT,CASSSRSFTAFF
-,-,TRBV20-1,TRBJ1-2,TGCAGTGCCCAAAACTATGGCTACACCTTC,CSAQNYGYTF
-,-,TRBV12-3/TRBV12-4,TRBJ1-2,TGTGCCAGCAGTTTATTCAGGAACTATGGCTACACCTTC,CASSLFRNYGYTF
-,-,TRBV7-2,TRBJ1-2,TGTGCCAGCAGCTTAGACACGACCTCCTATGGCTACACCTTC,CASSLDTTSYGYTF
once,-,TRBV6-5,TRBJ1-2,TGTGCCAGCAGTTCTGACCTATACAGGGTGGGGGGCTACACCTTC,CASSSDLYRVGGYTF
-,TRBD2,TRBV9,TRBJ2-1,TGTGCCAGCAGCGTAGGGGGGACTAGTCTTCCTAATGAGCAGTTCTTC,CASSVGGTSLPNEQFF
-,-,TRBV4-1,TRBJ2-7,TGCGCCAGCAGCCAAACATTGATTTCCTACGAGCAGTACTTC,CASSQTLISYEQYF
-,-,TRBV4-1,TRBJ1-2,TGCGCCAGCAGCCAAGTTTTCACAGGGAAAGCTAACTATGGCTACACCTTC,CASSQVFTGKANYGYTF
-,-,TRBV6-6,TRBJ2-7,TGTGCCAGCAGTTACCAAGCGGAAGGCTCCTACGAGCAGTACTTC,CASSYQAEGSYEQYF
-,-,TRBV5-1,TRBJ1-6,TGCGCCAGCGGGGACGGCAATAATTCACCCCTCCACTTT,CASGDGNNSPLHF
-,TRBD2,TRBV7-9,TRBJ2-7,TGTGCCAGCAGCTCGGGTCTAGCGGGATTGGGCCACGAGCAGTACTTC,CASSSGLAGLGHEQYF
-,-,TRBV9,TRBJ1-5,TGTGCCAGCAGCTCAACACCTTCTACTACGTGGACAGGCAATCAGCCCCAGCATTTT,CASSSTPSTTWTGNQPQHF
once,-,TRBV9,TRBJ1-3,TGTGCCAGCAGTGCGGGGGATGGTGGAAACACCATATATTTT,CASSAGDGGNTIYF
-,-,TRBV15,TRBJ1-1,TGTGCCACCAGCAGAGATTATACGGGGGAGTGGACTGAAGCTTTCTTT,CATSRDYTGEWTEAFF
-,-,TRBV9,TRBJ2-3,TGTGCCAGCAGCATGGGGATGTCGGGAGATACGCAGTATTTT,CASSMGMSGDTQYF
-,TRBD1,TRBV7-7,TRBJ2-5,TGTGCTAGCAGTTTGGGACAGCAAGAGACCCAGTACTTC,CASSLGQQETQYF
-,-,TRBV24-1,TRBJ1-6,TGTGCCACAAGCGGGGTGGATTCACCCCTCCACTTT,CATSGVDSPLHF
-,TRBD1,TRBV7-9,TRBJ1-3,TGTGCCAGCAGCTTCCGGGACAGAGAACTCTCTGGAAACACCATATATTTT,CASSFRDRELSGNTIYF
once,-,TRBV2,TRBJ2-1,TGTGCCAGCAGTGATTTTGAGCAGTTCTTC,CASSDFEQFF
-,TRBD1,TRBV7-9,TRBJ1-3,TGTGCCAGCAGCCGCACCGACAGGGTACCGAGCTCTGGAAACACCATATATTTT,CASSRTDRVPSSGNTIYF
once,-,TRBV27,TRBJ2-2,TGTGCCAGCAGTCGGCTAGGGACTTCGAACACCGGGGAGCTGTTTTTT,CASSRLGTSNTGELFF
-,-,TRBV28,TRBJ2-5,TGTGCCAGCACCCCCTCAGTTTCAGAGACCCAGTACTTC,CASTPSVSETQYF
-,-,TRBV30,TRBJ2-7,TGTGCCTGGAGTGGGGGGACATACTCCTACGAGCAGTACTTC,CAWSGGTYSYEQYF
-,-,TRBV7-9,TRBJ2-2,TGTGCCAGCAGCACGTTTAAAGGGACCGGGGAGCTGTTTTTT,CASSTFKGTGELFF
-,-,TRBV30,TRBJ2-7,TGTGCCTGGAGTGTACTCCCCTACGAGCAGTACTTC,CAWSVLPYEQYF
-,-,TRBV28,TRBJ2-6,TGTGCCAGCAGGCTCTCTGGGGCCAACGTCCTGACTTTC,CASRLSGANVLTF
-,TRBD1,TRBV28,TRBJ1-6,TGTGCCAGCAGTTTGTGGCAGGGGGGTTCACCCCTCCACTTT,CASSLWQGGSPLHF
-,-,TRBV6-6,TRBJ2-1,TGTGCCAGCAGTACCGGGACTCTCTCCTACAATGAGCAGTTCTTC,CASSTGTLSYNEQFF
-,-,TRBV25-1,TRBJ1-1,TGTGCCAGCAGTGAATTGGACAGACCGAACACTGAAGCTTTCTTT,CASSELDRPNTEAFF
-,-,TRBV6-2/TRBV6-3,TRBJ1-5,TGTGCCAGCAGTTACGGGGGGGTACGCAATCAGCCCCAGCATTTT,CASSYGGVRNQPQHF
-,TRBD1,TRBV19,TRBJ2-3,TGTGCCAGTAGTGTCGGACAGGGGCTCACGAATACGCAGTATTTT,CASSVGQGLTNTQYF
-,-,TRBV27,TRBJ2-2,TGTGCCAGCAGCCGGGAGTGGGGCGGGGAGCTGTTTTTT,CASSREWGGELFF
-,-,TRBV4-1,TRBJ2-7,TGCGCCAGCAGCCAGGGGGACGTCCTTTACCCCTACGAGCAGTACTTC,CASSQGDVLYPYEQYF
-,-,TRBV30,TRBJ1-4,TGTGCCTGGAACTCGAATAATGAAAAACTGTTTTTT,CAWNSNNEKLFF
-,TRBD2,TRBV30,TRBJ2-3,TGTGCCTGGAGTGTACCAGCGGGAGGGCCAGATACGCAGTATTTT,CAWSVPAGGPDTQYF
-,-,TRBV6-6,TRBJ2-2,TGTGCCAGCAGTTACTCCCCGGGTACCAACACCGGGGAGCTGTTTTTT,CASSYSPGTNTGELFF
-,-,TRBV6-5,TRBJ2-3,TGTGCCAGCAAGACTGACAGGAGCACAGATACGCAGTATTTT,CASKTDRSTDTQYF
-,-,TRBV9,TRBJ2-2,TGTGCCAGCAGCTGGGAATGGGCCACCGGGGAGCTGTTTTTT,CASSWEWATGELFF
-,-,TRBV20-1,TRBJ1-1,TGCAGTGCTCTGCGTGGCACTGAAGCTTTCTTT,CSALRGTEAFF